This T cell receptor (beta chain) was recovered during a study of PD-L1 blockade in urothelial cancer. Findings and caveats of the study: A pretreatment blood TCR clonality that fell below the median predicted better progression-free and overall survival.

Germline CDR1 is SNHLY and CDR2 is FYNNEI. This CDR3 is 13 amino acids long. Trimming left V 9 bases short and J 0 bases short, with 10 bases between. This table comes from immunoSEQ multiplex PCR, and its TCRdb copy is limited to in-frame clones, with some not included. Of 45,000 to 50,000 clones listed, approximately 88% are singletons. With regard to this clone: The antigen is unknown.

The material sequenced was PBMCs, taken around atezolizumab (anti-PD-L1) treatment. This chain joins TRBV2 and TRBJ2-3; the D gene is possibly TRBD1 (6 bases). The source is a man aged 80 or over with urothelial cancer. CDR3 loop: CARGQSSTDTQYF. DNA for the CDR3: TGTGCCAGAGGACAGTCTAGCACAGATACGCAGTATTTT.